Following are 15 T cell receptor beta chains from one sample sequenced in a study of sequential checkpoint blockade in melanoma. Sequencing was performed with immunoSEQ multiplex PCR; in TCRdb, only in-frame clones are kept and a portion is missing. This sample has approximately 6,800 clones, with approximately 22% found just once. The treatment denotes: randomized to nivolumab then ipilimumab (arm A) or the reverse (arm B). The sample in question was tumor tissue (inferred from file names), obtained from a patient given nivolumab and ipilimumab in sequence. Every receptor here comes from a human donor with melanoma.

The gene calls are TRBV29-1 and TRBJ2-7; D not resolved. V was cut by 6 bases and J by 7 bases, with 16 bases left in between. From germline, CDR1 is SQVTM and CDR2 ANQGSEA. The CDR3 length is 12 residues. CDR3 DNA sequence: TGCAGCGTATCGGGTCCAGGCCTAGAGCAGTACTTC. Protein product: CSVSGPGLEQYF.

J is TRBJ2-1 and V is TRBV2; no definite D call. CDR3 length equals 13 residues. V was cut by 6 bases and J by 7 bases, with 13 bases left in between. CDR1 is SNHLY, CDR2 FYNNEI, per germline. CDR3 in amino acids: CASRSTYLNEQFF. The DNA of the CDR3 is TGTGCCAGCAGGTCAACCTATTTGAATGAGCAGTTCTTC.

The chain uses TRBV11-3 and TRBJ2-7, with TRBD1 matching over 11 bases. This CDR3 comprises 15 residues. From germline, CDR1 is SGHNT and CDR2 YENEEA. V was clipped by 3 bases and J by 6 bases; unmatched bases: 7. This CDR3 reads CASSFGQGADREQYF. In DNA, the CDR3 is TGTGCCAGCAGCTTCGGACAGGGGGCAGATCGCGAGCAGTACTTC.

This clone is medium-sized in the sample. The CDR3 here is CASSEAGEAAGNTIYF. In nucleotides, the CDR3 is TGTGCCAGCAGTGAAGCGGGCGAAGCGGCTGGAAACACCATATATTTT. The chain recombines TRBV6-1 with TRBJ1-3; D gene uncertain. The CDR3 consists of 16 residues. The germline gives CDR1 MNHNS, CDR2 SASEGT. V was shortened by 0 bases and J by 2 bases, with 11 bases between the two germline ends.

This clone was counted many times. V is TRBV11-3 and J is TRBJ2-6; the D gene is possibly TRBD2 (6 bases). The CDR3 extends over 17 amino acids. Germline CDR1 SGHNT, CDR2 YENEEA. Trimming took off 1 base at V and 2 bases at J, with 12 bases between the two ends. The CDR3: CASSLVRGGAGANVLTF. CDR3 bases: TGTGCCAGCAGCTTAGTGCGCGGCGGGGCTGGGGCCAACGTCCTGACTTTC.

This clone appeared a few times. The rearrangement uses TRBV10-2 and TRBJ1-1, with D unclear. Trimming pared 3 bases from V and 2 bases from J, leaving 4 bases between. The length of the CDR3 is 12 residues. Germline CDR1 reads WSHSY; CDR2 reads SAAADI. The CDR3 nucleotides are TGCGCCAGCAGTGACAGAAACACTGAAGCTTTCTTT. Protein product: CASSDRNTEAFF.

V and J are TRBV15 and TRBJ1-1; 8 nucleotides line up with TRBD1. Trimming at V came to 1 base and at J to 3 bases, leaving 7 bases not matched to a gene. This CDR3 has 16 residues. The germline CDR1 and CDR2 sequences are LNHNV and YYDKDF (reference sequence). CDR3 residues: CATSRARGQNDTEAFF. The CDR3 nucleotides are TGTGCCACCAGCAGAGCCAGGGGGCAGAACGACACTGAAGCTTTCTTT.

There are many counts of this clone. For the CDR3, the DNA is TGTGCCAGCAGCTTGGGACAGGGAGCCGGGGAGCTGTTTTTT. Translating gives CASSLGQGAGELFF. The chain is built from TRBV11-3 and TRBJ2-2, with 9 positions matching TRBD1. The CDR3 has 14 amino acids. Germline V CDR1 and CDR2: SGHNT, YENEEA. Trimming at V came to 3 bases and at J to 6 bases, leaving 2 bases not matched to a gene.

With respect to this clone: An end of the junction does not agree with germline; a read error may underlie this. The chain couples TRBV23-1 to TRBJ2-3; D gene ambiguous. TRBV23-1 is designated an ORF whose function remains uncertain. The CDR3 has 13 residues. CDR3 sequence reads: CASSLVVARVANF. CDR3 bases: TGCGCCAGCAGCTTAGTGGTAGCTCGTGTAGCCAATTTT.

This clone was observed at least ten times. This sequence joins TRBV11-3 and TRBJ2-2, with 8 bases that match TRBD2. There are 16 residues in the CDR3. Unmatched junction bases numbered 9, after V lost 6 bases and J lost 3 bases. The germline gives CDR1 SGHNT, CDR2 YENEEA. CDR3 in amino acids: CASRQAGTSHTGELFF. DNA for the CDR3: TGTGCCAGCAGGCAAGCCGGGACTAGTCACACCGGGGAGCTGTTTTTT.

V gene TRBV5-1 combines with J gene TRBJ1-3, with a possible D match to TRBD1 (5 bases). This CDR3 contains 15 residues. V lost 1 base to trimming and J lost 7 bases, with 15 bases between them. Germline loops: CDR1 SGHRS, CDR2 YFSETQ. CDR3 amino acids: CASSLLVPGLNTIYF. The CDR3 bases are TGCGCCAGCAGCTTGTTGGTCCCAGGGTTGAACACCATATATTTT.

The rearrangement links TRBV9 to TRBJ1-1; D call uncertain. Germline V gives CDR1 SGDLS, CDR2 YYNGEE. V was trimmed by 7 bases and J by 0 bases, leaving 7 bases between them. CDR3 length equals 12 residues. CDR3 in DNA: TGTGCCAGCGGCGAGGTGAACACTGAAGCTTTCTTT. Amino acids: CASGEVNTEAFF.

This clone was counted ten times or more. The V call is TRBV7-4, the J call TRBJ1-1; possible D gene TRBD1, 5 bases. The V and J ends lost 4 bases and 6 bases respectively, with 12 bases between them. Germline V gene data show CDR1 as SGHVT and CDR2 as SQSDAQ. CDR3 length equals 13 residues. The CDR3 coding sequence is TGTGCCAGCAGCTCCTTGGGGCTCTCTGAAGCTTTCTTT. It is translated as CASSSLGLSEAFF.

The CDR3 DNA reads as TGTGCCAGCAGCTTGTGGCTAGGGGGCACAGATACGCAGTATTTT. Protein sequence: CASSLWLGGTDTQYF. V gene TRBV11-3 combines with J gene TRBJ2-3, with D perhaps TRBD1 (5 bases). This CDR3 has 15 residues. V lost 3 bases and J lost 1, with 11 bases in between. Per germline, CDR1 SGHNT and CDR2 YENEEA.

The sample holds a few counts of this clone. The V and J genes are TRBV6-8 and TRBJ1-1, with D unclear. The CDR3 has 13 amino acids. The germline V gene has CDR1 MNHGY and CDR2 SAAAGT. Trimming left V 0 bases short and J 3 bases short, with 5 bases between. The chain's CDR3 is CASSYSTYTEAFF. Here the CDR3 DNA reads TGTGCCAGCAGTTACTCGACTTACACTGAAGCTTTCTTT.